The 23 T cell receptor beta chains given below trace back to one sample, sequenced in a study of identical twins. TCRdb reprocessed the 5' RACE reads with MiXCR, giving one entry per CDR3 protein. The profile shows over 550,000 distinct CDR3 sequences, about 7% of them singletons. The sample was also linked to a second study, of yellow fever vaccine responses in identical twins.

Sequencing used PBMCs. These receptors all come from a woman under 30 in good health.

This clonotype was seen a handful of times. This CDR3 is CASSGGTNNEQFF. In nucleotides, the CDR3 is TGTGCCAGCAGCGGGGGGACGAACAATGAGCAGTTCTTC. V gene TRBV5-4 combines with J gene TRBJ2-1; perhaps TRBD2 as D (6 bases). The germline V gene has CDR1 SGHNT and CDR2 YYREEE (reference sequence). V lost 4 bases and J 5 bases, leaving 10 bases between the germline ends. The CDR3 sequence is 13 residues long. Variable domain in full (rest from reference TRBV5-4 and TRBJ2-1): ETGVTQSPTHLIKTRGQQVTLRCSSQSGHNTVSWYQQALGQGPQFIFQYYREEENGRGNFPPRFSGLQFPNYSSELNVNALELDDSALYLCASSGGTNNEQFFGPGTRLTVL.

In this sample, this clonotype turned up a few times. The chain links TRBV14 to TRBJ2-2; a weak D match, TRBD1 (6 bases). The germline CDR1 and CDR2 sequences are SGHDN and FVKESK. The CDR3 has 16 residues. V dropped 6 bases and J dropped 5 bases, with 19 bases sitting between them. CDR3 amino acids: CASSSTGTSVTGELFF. The CDR3 coding sequence is TGTGCCAGCAGTTCAACTGGGACATCCGTGACCGGGGAGCTGTTTTTT.

This sequence joins TRBV10-2 and TRBJ2-2, with 8 bases aligning to TRBD2. This CDR3 has 15 amino acids. Per the germline V gene, CDR1 is WSHSY and CDR2 is SAAADI. Germline trimming cut 6 bases from V and 4 bases from J; bases unmatched to any gene: 7. CDR3 nucleotide sequence: TGCGCCAGCAGAAACGGGGGGGCGGGCACCGGGGAGCTGTTTTTT. It encodes CASRNGGAGTGELFF.

The chain uses TRBV20-1 and TRBJ2-1; no definite D call. V lost 0 bases to trimming and J lost 3 bases, with 15 bases between them. Germline-derived CDR1 and CDR2 are DFQATT and SNEGSKA (reference sequence). This CDR3 comprises 16 residues. The CDR3 is CSARDLESTSYNEQFF. CDR3 coding DNA: TGCAGTGCTAGAGATCTCGAATCGACCAGCTACAATGAGCAGTTCTTC.

This clonotype was seen more than once but under ten times. The chain recombines TRBV10-3 with TRBJ2-7, with 10 bases that match TRBD2. CDR1 ENHRY and CDR2 SYGVKD come from the germline V gene. The CDR3 runs to 12 residues. V shed 8 bases and J 6 bases; nucleotides not matched to a gene: 4. The CDR3 sequence is CAIGTSGIEQYF. CDR3 DNA: TGTGCCATCGGCACTAGCGGGATCGAGCAGTACTTC.

The CDR3 DNA is TGTGCCAGCAGCATGGGAAGCCCCAATGAGCAGTTCTTC. Translated, it gives CASSMGSPNEQFF. V gene TRBV7-8 combines with J gene TRBJ2-1, with D unclear. In germline, CDR1 is SGHVS, CDR2 FQNEAQ. The CDR3 is made up of 13 amino acids. V was cut by 5 bases and J by 6 bases, with 11 bases left in between.

The CDR3 protein is CASSPIGQLISGNTIYF. The CDR3 bases are TGTGCCAGCAGCCCTATTGGACAGCTTATCTCTGGAAACACCATATATTTT. V is TRBV7-9 and J is TRBJ1-3, with D maybe TRBD1 (6 bases). The CDR3 spans 17 residues. Per the germline V gene, CDR1 is SEHNR and CDR2 is FQNEAQ (reference sequence). Trimming took 5 bases from V and 0 from J, leaving 17 bases between them. Complete variable domain (other parts from reference TRBV7-9 and TRBJ1-3): DTGVSQNPRHKITKRGQNVTFRCDPISEHNRLYWYRQTLGQGPEFLTYFQNEAQLEKSRLLSDRFSAERPKGSFSTLEIQRTEQGDSAMYLCASSPIGQLISGNTIYFGEGSWLTVV.

This clonotype was found a few times. The rearrangement links TRBV20-1 to TRBJ2-7; 8 nucleotides align to TRBD1. CDR1 and CDR2 from the germline V gene are DFQATT and SNEGSKA (reference sequence). The CDR3 is 13 amino acids. V gave up 3 bases and J gave up 12 bases; unmatched junction bases: 13. CDR3 region: CSASDYRDRLLYV. Here the CDR3 DNA reads TGCAGTGCTAGCGACTACCGGGACAGGTTGTTGTACGTC.

This clonotype was seen more than once but under ten times. In nucleotides, the CDR3 is TGTGCCAGCAGTTACCCTAGGGTGAGGGATGAGCAGTTCTTC. Its translation: CASSYPRVRDEQFF. The gene calls are TRBV6-5 and TRBJ2-1; weak D call: TRBD2 (5 bases). This CDR3 contains 14 residues. Per the germline V gene, CDR1 is MNHEY and CDR2 is SVGAGI. The V gene lost 2 bases and the J gene lost 8 bases, with 13 bases spanning the gap.

This chain uses TRBV7-2 with TRBJ2-2; no reliable D call. V gave up 2 bases and J gave up 7 bases, with 11 bases separating them. This CDR3 region has 14 residues. Germline-derived CDR1 and CDR2 are SGHTA and FQGNSA. CDR3 residues: CASSLFHGGGELFF. The DNA of the CDR3 is TGTGCCAGCAGCTTATTCCACGGTGGCGGGGAGCTGTTTTTT.

V gene TRBV10-2 combines with J gene TRBJ2-1, with TRBD2 matching 7 bases. CDR3 length equals 16 residues. The V and J ends lost 7 bases and 4 bases, in that order; junction bases with no gene match: 13. The germline gives CDR1 WSHSY, CDR2 SAAADI. Here the CDR3 DNA reads TGCGCCAGCAACGGCCCTCAGGGCGGGGGATACAATGAGCAGTTCTTC. Amino acids: CASNGPQGGGYNEQFF.

Ten or more counts support this clonotype. This chain joins TRBV6-5 and TRBJ1-1; D perhaps matches TRBD1 (5 bases). The CDR3 runs to 13 residues. Germline assignment: CDR1 MNHEY and CDR2 SVGAGI. The V and J ends lost 0 bases and 8 bases respectively, with 10 bases between them. CDR3 sequence: CASSYSRGREAFF. Here the CDR3 DNA reads TGTGCCAGCAGTTACTCGAGGGGCAGAGAAGCTTTCTTT.

Only a few counts were recorded for this clonotype. V is TRBV20-1 and J is TRBJ1-6; 9 nucleotides match TRBD1. The junction had 7 bases not matched to a gene; V was cut back by 6 bases and J by 7 bases. Germline lookup yields CDR1 DFQATT and CDR2 SNEGSKA (reference sequence). CDR3 size: 14 residues. CDR3 in DNA: TGCAGTGCCATACAGGGGGCTTTGAATTCACCCCTCCACTTT. Its protein product is CSAIQGALNSPLHF.

V and J are TRBV6-5 and TRBJ1-3; tentatively, D is TRBD1 (6 bases). Germline assignment: CDR1 MNHEY and CDR2 SVGAGI. The length of the CDR3 is 16 residues. With 4 bases removed from V and 4 bases from J, the gap between germline ends came to 17 bases. CDR3 sequence (DNA): TGTGCCAGCAGTTCGCACCCCCAGGGGAACGGAAACACCATATATTTT. Amino acid sequence: CASSSHPQGNGNTIYF.

This clonotype was recorded at least ten times. This chain connects TRBV20-1 to TRBJ2-7, with 10 bases fitting TRBD1. This CDR3 is built from 14 residues. Trimming took 6 bases from V and 2 from J; bases not matched to a gene: 7. The germline V gene has CDR1 DFQATT and CDR2 SNEGSKA (reference sequence). CDR3 sequence: CSASTGTGAYEQYF. CDR3 in DNA: TGCAGTGCAAGCACCGGGACAGGGGCCTACGAGCAGTACTTC.

The rearrangement links TRBV7-6 to TRBJ2-5; D is perhaps TRBD2 (5 bases). Germline CDR1 reads SGHVS; CDR2 reads FNYEAQ. V lost 3 bases and J lost 5, with 16 bases in between. The CDR3 extends over 15 amino acids. The CDR3 nucleotides read TGTGCCAGCAGCTTTCGGACTGGGCCAATCGAGACCCAGTACTTC. Translating gives CASSFRTGPIETQYF. Filled out from reference TRBV7-6 and TRBJ2-5, the complete variable domain reads GAGVSQSPRYKVTKRGQDVALRCDPISGHVSLYWYRQALGQGPEFLTYFNYEAQQDKSGLPNDRFSAERPEGSISTLTIQRTEQRDSAMYRCASSFRTGPIETQYFGPGTRLLVL.

Many counts were recorded for this clonotype. The V and J genes are TRBV20-1 and TRBJ2-7; 13 bases fit TRBD2. V lost 6 bases and J lost 11; bases outside the gene matches: 10. Germline V lookup: CDR1 DFQATT, CDR2 SNEGSKA (reference sequence). CDR3 size: 13 residues. CDR3 bases: TGCAGTGCCTCGGGACTAGCGGGGTTGGGGGAGTACTTC. It is translated as CSASGLAGLGEYF.

This clonotype was recorded a few times. The chain links TRBV28 to TRBJ1-5; D is unclear. This CDR3 contains 16 residues. Trimming took off 2 bases at V and 0 bases at J, with 11 bases between the two ends. Germline lookup yields CDR1 MDHEN and CDR2 SYDVKM. The DNA of the CDR3 is TGTGCCAGCAGTTTAATGGCAGATATTAGCAATCAGCCCCAGCATTTT. This translates into CASSLMADISNQPQHF.

This clonotype was found a few times. V and J are TRBV7-2 and TRBJ2-2; tentatively, D is TRBD2 (6 bases). CDR1 and CDR2 (germline): SGHTA, FQGNSA. The CDR3 covers 16 residues. With 2 bases removed from V and 5 bases from J, the gap between germline ends came to 15 bases. This chain's CDR3 is CASSLLGGLLTGELFF. CDR3 coding DNA: TGTGCCAGCAGCTTACTGGGTGGACTACTAACCGGGGAGCTGTTTTTT.

This chain uses TRBV3-1 with TRBJ1-4, with D perhaps matching TRBD1 (5 bases). CDR1 and CDR2 from the germline V gene are LGHDT and YNNKEL (reference sequence). The CDR3 sequence is 13 residues long. The ends were cut back, 5 bases at V and 7 bases at J, with 11 bases in the middle. The CDR3 DNA reads TGTGCCAGCAGCTCCGTGGGGGGTGAAAAACTGTTTTTT. This encodes CASSSVGGEKLFF.

V usage is TRBV7-9 and J usage is TRBJ2-7, with no clear D. CDR1 is SEHNR, CDR2 FQNEAQ, per germline (reference sequence). This CDR3 spans 13 amino acids. V was trimmed by 1 base and J by 6 bases, leaving 10 bases between them. The CDR3 sequence: CASSLEIAAEQYF. The CDR3 nucleotides are TGTGCCAGCAGCTTAGAAATAGCTGCCGAGCAGTACTTC.

This clonotype was seen at least ten times. J is TRBJ2-1 and V is TRBV11-2, with 8 bases identical to TRBD1. The V gene end was trimmed by 6 bases and the J gene end by 6 bases; junction bases not matched to a gene: 13. The CDR3 length is 16 residues. CDR1 is SGHAT and CDR2 is FQNNGV in the germline V gene. In nucleotides, the CDR3 is TGTGCCAGCAGACCCCCCGGACAGGGAGGTCTCAATGAGCAGTTCTTC. Encoded protein: CASRPPGQGGLNEQFF.

The chain has TRBV4-2 and TRBJ2-7; 8 bases are a match to TRBD1. The CDR3 loop spans 16 amino acids. From germline, CDR1 is LGHNA and CDR2 YNFKEQ. The junction had 9 bases not matched to a gene; V was cut back by 0 bases and J by 5 bases. The CDR3 is CASSQEFRRQGNEQYF. The DNA of the CDR3 is TGTGCCAGCAGCCAAGAATTTCGGAGACAGGGGAACGAGCAGTACTTC.